A selection of T cell receptor beta chains follows, all from one sample in a study of blood T cell repertoires in COVID-19. The protocol was immunoSEQ multiplex PCR, while the TCRdb copy is restricted to in-frame clones and leaves out a portion. The sample has about 210,000 clones, approximately 82% seen once. Sequencing was carried out using peripheral blood. The receptors here all came from a man in his fifties or sixties with active or convalescent COVID-19. Both conserved end residues are part of each CDR3. D genes are given only for firm matches. Size is omitted from some rows. Given values are once, few, many or a class for expanded clones.

CDR3aa,CDR3nt,j_gene,abundance,v_gene,d_gene
CARRAGGTQYF,TGTGCGAGGAGGGCGGGTGGGACCCAGTACTTC,TRBJ2-5,-,TRBV30,-
CASSLTWTDTQYF,TGTGCCAGCAGCCTAACCTGGACAGATACGCAGTATTTT,TRBJ2-3,-,TRBV13,-
CASEGTGGRKLFF,TGTGCCAGCGAGGGGACAGGGGGTCGGAAACTGTTTTTT,TRBJ1-4,-,TRBV2,TRBD1
CSVDGGLTEAFF,TGCAGCGTTGACGGGGGGCTCACTGAAGCTTTCTTT,TRBJ1-1,-,TRBV29-1,-
CASRGLAGGGETQYF,TGTGCCAGCAGAGGACTAGCGGGAGGCGGGGAGACCCAGTACTTC,TRBJ2-5,once,TRBV2,TRBD2
CAWSVVPGYYEQYF,TGTGCCTGGAGTGTAGTGCCAGGGTACTACGAGCAGTACTTC,TRBJ2-7,-,TRBV30,-
CASSRQSYEQYF,TGTGCCAGCTCCAGACAGTCCTACGAGCAGTACTTC,TRBJ2-7,-,TRBV2,-
CAWSVELAGGNEQFF,TGTGCCTGGAGTGTAGAACTAGCGGGGGGTAATGAGCAGTTCTTC,TRBJ2-1,-,TRBV30,TRBD2
CASSLAAGGTSYNEQFF,TGTGCCAGCAGCTTGGCGGCGGGAGGTACCTCCTACAATGAGCAGTTCTTC,TRBJ2-1,-,TRBV5-4,TRBD2
CASAPGSSYEQYF,TGTGCCAGCGCCCCGGGGAGCTCCTACGAGCAGTACTTC,TRBJ2-7,few,TRBV6-5,-
CAWSREREIPSEQYF,TGTGCCTGGAGTCGAGAGCGGGAGATTCCCTCAGAGCAGTATTTT,TRBJ2-3,-,TRBV30,TRBD2
CASSLGRNPYEQYF,TGTGCCAGCAGCTTGGGCCGCAACCCCTACGAGCAGTACTTC,TRBJ2-7,-,TRBV7-2,-
CASSLPTGAAYEQYF,TGTGCCAGCAGCCTCCCGACAGGGGCCGCCTACGAGCAGTACTTC,TRBJ2-7,-,TRBV7-2,TRBD1
CASSLRDRVLEQYF,TGTGCCAGCAGCCTGCGGGACAGGGTTCTCGAGCAGTACTTC,TRBJ2-7,-,TRBV6-5,TRBD1
CASSEGGRASYEQYF,TGTGCCAGCAGTGAAGGGGGCAGGGCCTCATACGAGCAGTACTTC,TRBJ2-7,-,TRBV6-1,-
CASIETGLRAFF,TGTGCCAGCATAGAGACAGGGCTGCGAGCTTTCTTT,TRBJ1-1,-,TRBV2,TRBD1
CASSWTGGRETQYF,TGTGCCAGCAGTTGGACAGGGGGACGAGAGACCCAGTACTTC,TRBJ2-5,-,TRBV28,TRBD1
CASSLDRGASYNEQFF,TGCGCCAGCAGCTTGGACAGGGGTGCCTCCTACAATGAGCAGTTCTTC,TRBJ2-1,-,TRBV5-1,TRBD1
CASSPPLSGGTEAFF,TGTGCCAGCTCACCACCTCTTTCAGGGGGCACTGAAGCTTTCTTT,TRBJ1-1,-,TRBV18,TRBD1
CASSPGTDYGPYF,TGTGCCAGCAGCCCGGGGACAGACTACGGTCCGTACTTC,TRBJ2-7,few,TRBV5-8,TRBD1
CASSVKSRDRGLGQPQHF,TGTGCCAGCAGTGTAAAGTCCCGGGACAGGGGGCTCGGTCAGCCCCAGCATTTT,TRBJ1-5,-,TRBV6-1,TRBD1
CATSRGTQRPSTDTQYF,TGTGCCACCAGCAGAGGGACCCAGCGGCCTAGCACAGATACGCAGTATTTT,TRBJ2-3,-,TRBV15,-
CASSFGQGNSPLHF,TGTGCCAGCAGCTTTGGACAGGGTAATTCACCCCTCCACTTT,TRBJ1-6,-,TRBV7-2,TRBD1
CSVDGTGWGTEAFF,TGCAGCGTTGATGGGACAGGGTGGGGCACTGAAGCTTTCTTT,TRBJ1-1,-,TRBV29-1,TRBD1